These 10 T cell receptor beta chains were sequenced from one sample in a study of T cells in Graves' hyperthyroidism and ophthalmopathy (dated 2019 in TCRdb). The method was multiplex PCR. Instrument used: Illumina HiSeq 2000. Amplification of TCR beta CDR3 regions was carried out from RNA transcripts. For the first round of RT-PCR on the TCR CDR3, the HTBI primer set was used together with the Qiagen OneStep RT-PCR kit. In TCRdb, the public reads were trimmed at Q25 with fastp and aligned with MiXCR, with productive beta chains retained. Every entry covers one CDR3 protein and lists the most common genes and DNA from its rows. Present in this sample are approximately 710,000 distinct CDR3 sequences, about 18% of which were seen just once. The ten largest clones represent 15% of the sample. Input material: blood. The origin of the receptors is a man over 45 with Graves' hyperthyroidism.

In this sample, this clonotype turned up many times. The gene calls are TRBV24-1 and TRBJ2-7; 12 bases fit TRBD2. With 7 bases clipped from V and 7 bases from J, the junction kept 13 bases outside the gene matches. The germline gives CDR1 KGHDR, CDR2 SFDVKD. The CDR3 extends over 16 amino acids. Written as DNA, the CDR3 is TGTGCCACCAGGGTTTTTAGACTAGCGGGAGTCCGGGAGCAGTACTTC. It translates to CATRVFRLAGVREQYF.

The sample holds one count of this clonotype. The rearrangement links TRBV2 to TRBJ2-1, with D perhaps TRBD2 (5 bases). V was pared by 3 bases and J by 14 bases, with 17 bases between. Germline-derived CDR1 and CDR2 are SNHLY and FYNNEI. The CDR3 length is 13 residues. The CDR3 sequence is CASSEAVRAVKFF. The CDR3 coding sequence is TGTGCCAGCAGTGAGGCTGTAAGAGCGGTAAAGTTCTTC.

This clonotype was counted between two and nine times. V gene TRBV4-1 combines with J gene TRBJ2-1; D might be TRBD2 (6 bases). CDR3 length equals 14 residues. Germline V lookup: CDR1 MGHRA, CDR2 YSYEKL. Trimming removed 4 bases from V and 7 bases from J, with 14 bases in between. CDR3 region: CASSRGLPGNEQFF. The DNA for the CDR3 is TGCGCCAGCAGCCGGGGACTCCCTGGGAATGAGCAGTTCTTC.

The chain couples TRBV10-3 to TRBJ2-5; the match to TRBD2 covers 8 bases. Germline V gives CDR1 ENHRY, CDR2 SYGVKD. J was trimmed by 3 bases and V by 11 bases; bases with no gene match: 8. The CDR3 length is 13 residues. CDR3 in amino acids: CASGRAGEETQYF. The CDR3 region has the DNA TGTGCCTCCGGGCGAGCGGGAGAAGAGACCCAGTACTTC.

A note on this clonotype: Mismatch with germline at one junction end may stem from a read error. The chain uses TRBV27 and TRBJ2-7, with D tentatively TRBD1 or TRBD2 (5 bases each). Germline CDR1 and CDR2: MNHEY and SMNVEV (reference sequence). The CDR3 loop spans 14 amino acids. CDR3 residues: CANSLRDRTYEQYF. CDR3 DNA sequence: TGTGCCAACAGTCTCCGGGACCGTACCTACGAGCAGTACTTC.

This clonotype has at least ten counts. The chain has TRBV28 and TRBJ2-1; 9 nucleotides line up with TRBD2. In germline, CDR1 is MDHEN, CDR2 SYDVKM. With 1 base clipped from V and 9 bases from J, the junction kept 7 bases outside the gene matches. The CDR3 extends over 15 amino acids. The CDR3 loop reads CASSLYKREDLEQFF. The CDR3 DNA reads TGTGCCAGCAGTTTATACAAGCGGGAGGATCTTGAGCAGTTCTTC.

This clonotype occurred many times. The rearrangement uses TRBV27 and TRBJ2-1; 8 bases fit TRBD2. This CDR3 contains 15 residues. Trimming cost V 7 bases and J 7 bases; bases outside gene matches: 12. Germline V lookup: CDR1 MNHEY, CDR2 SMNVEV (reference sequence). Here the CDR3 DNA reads TGTGCCAGCATCGACAACAGCGGGAGTCTAAATGAGCAGTTCTTC. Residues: CASIDNSGSLNEQFF.

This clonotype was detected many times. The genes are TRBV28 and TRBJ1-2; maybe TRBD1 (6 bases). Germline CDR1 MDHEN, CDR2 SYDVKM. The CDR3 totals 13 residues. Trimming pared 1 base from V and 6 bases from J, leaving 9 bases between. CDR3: CASSLSQGHGYTF. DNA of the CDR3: TGTGCCAGCAGTTTATCTCAGGGGCATGGCTACACCTTC.

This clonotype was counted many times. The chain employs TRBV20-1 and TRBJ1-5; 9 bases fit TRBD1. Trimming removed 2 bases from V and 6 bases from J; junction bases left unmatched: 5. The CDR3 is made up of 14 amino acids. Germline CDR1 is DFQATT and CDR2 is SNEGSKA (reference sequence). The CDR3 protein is CSARPTGGGQPQHF. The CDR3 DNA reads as TGCAGTGCTAGACCAACAGGGGGCGGTCAGCCCCAGCATTTT.

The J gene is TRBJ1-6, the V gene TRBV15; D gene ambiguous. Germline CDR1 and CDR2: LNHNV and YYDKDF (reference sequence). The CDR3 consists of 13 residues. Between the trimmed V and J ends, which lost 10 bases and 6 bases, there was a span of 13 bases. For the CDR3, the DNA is TGTGCCATAGGTTCGGCTTTTAATTCACCCCTCCACTTT. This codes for CAIGSAFNSPLHF.